The next 15 T cell receptor beta chains were all read from a single sample in a study of shared clonotypes between healthy human individuals. Only in-frame clones appear in the TCRdb table, and some are missing; sequencing was by immunoSEQ multiplex PCR. The sample has 2 million to 2.5 million clones, 90% to 96% seen once. The sequencing input was naive CD4+ T cells sorted from blood. The subset denotes: CD45RA+ positively selected. Source of these receptors: a man younger than 35 in good health.

In regard to this clone: At the DNA level, this CDR3 is encoded by other sequences in the same sample as well. The CDR3 coding sequence is TGTGCCAGCAGCTTGCGGGGGCAAGAGACCCAGTACTTC. Translating gives CASSLRGQETQYF. The chain recombines TRBV5-4 with TRBJ2-5, with a tentative D call TRBD2 (6 bases). V lost 1 base, J lost 2 bases, and 6 bases lay in between. The CDR3 has 13 residues. Germline assignment: CDR1 SGHNT and CDR2 YYREEE (reference sequence).

In its sample, this clone was seen once. Additional DNA sequences in this sample encode the identical CDR3. The chain has TRBV28 and TRBJ1-1, with 7 bases identical to TRBD1. The CDR3 has 14 residues. Germline V gene lookup returns CDR1 MDHEN and CDR2 SYDVKM. The V and J ends lost 2 bases and 4 bases, in that order; junction bases with no gene match: 4. The CDR3 DNA follows: TGTGCCAGCAGTTTAAGACAGGGAGGCACTGAAGCTTTCTTT. Residues: CASSLRQGGTEAFF.

On this clone: Other DNA sequences in the same sample also yield this CDR3. The chain carries TRBV18 and TRBJ1-3; no clear D. V lost 3 bases and J lost 0, with 6 bases in between. This CDR3 contains 14 residues. Germline CDR1 KGHSH, CDR2 LQKENI. The CDR3, as DNA: TGTGCCAGCTCACCGGGCGTCTCTGGAAACACCATATATTTT. Encoded protein: CASSPGVSGNTIYF.

A word on this clone: Distinct nucleotide sequences in the sample also encode this CDR3. The genes are TRBV7-9 and TRBJ1-2; a weak D match, TRBD1 (6 bases). The CDR3 loop spans 12 amino acids. V was cut by 3 bases and J by 6 bases, with 8 bases left in between. CDR1 is SEHNR and CDR2 is FQNEAQ in the germline V gene (reference sequence). The DNA of the CDR3 is TGTGCCAGCAGCTTGCAGGGGAATGGCTACACCTTC. Translated: CASSLQGNGYTF.

V usage is TRBV2 and J usage is TRBJ2-3, with TRBD1 matching over 7 bases. The V gene's germline CDR1 is SNHLY and CDR2 FYNNEI. The V gene end was trimmed by 6 bases and the J gene end by 10 bases; junction bases not matched to a gene: 4. The length of the CDR3 is 11 residues. This CDR3 reads CASSDRVAQYF. The CDR3 DNA follows: TGTGCCAGCAGCGACAGGGTCGCGCAGTATTTT.

The CDR3: CASTNPTGSGANVLTF. CDR3 in DNA: TGTGCCAGCACCAATCCCACAGGCTCTGGGGCCAACGTCCTGACTTTC. V is TRBV2 and J is TRBJ2-6; TRBD1 might be the D (5 bases). Germline V gene sequence: CDR1 SNHLY, CDR2 FYNNEI. Trimming shortened V by 7 bases and J by 0 bases, and 13 bases separated the two germline ends. The CDR3 contains 16 residues.

The rearrangement joins TRBV20-1 to TRBJ2-1; D is unresolved. In germline, CDR1 is DFQATT, CDR2 SNEGSKA (reference sequence). This CDR3 has 10 amino acids. Trimming cost V 7 bases and J 8 bases, with 9 bases left between them. The CDR3 nucleotides are TGCAGTGTCCCCGCTTATGAGCAGTTCTTC. It is translated as CSVPAYEQFF.

This clone was seen once. The chain has TRBV7-2 and TRBJ1-2, with D uncertain. Germline-derived CDR1 and CDR2 are SGHTA and FQGNSA. Trimming removed 1 base at V and 8 bases at J, with 29 bases between. The CDR3 runs to 19 residues. The DNA of the CDR3 is TGTGCCAGCAGCTTAGAAGGGTGGGGTACGGGCCGTGGGATTGGCGGCTACACCTTC. This codes for CASSLEGWGTGRGIGGYTF.

V is TRBV5-1 and J is TRBJ2-5; D gene ambiguous. Germline-derived CDR1 and CDR2 are SGHRS and YFSETQ. V gave up 6 bases and J gave up 5 bases, with 14 bases separating them. The CDR3 extends over 13 amino acids. This CDR3 reads CASKTIAEETQYF. DNA for the CDR3: TGCGCCAGCAAGACAATCGCTGAGGAGACCCAGTACTTC.

The genes are TRBV30 and TRBJ1-1; D unclear. V was shortened by 2 bases and J by 3 bases, with 10 bases between the two germline ends. This CDR3 is 13 amino acids long. Germline V gene lookup returns CDR1 GTSNPN and CDR2 SVGIG (reference sequence). The CDR3 protein is CAWSRQFYTEAFF. The CDR3, as DNA: TGTGCCTGGAGTAGGCAGTTTTACACTGAAGCTTTCTTT. Supplemented by reference TRBV30 and TRBJ1-1, the full variable domain reads SQTIHQWPATLVQPVGSPLSLECTVEGTSNPNLYWYRQAAGRGLQLLFYSVGIGQISSEVPQNLSASRPQDRQFILSSKKLLLSDSGFYLCAWSRQFYTEAFFGQGTRLTVV.

This clone was seen once. The chain recombines TRBV4-1 with TRBJ2-1, with 10 bases that match TRBD2. With 5 bases clipped from V and 8 bases from J, the junction kept 9 bases outside the gene matches. This CDR3 has 15 amino acids. Per the germline V gene, CDR1 is MGHRA and CDR2 is YSYEKL. The DNA for the CDR3 is TGCGCCAGCAGCTACCAGCGGGGGGGCAGAGATGAGCAGTTCTTC. Translation gives CASSYQRGGRDEQFF.

V and J are TRBV28 and TRBJ1-2; TRBD1 is a possible D gene (5 bases). CDR1 and CDR2 from the germline V gene are MDHEN and SYDVKM. The CDR3 runs 15 residues. V shed 6 bases and J shed 2 bases, with 16 bases lying between them. The CDR3: CASSGEGTSNYGYTF. CDR3 DNA sequence: TGTGCCAGCAGCGGGGAAGGGACTAGCAACTATGGCTACACCTTC.

The CDR3 region is CASSLDRGRKDTQYF. The CDR3 nucleotides read TGTGCCAGCAGCTTAGACAGGGGGCGGAAAGATACGCAGTATTTT. The chain is built from TRBV7-6 and TRBJ2-3; 9 positions match TRBD1. Trimming at V came to 1 base and at J to 5 bases, leaving 4 bases not matched to a gene. The CDR3 contains 15 residues. Germline V gives CDR1 SGHVS, CDR2 FNYEAQ.

About this clone: Other nucleotide sequences in the sample specify the same CDR3. The rearrangement uses TRBV7-8 and TRBJ1-5; unclear D gene. V gave up 5 bases and J gave up 2 bases, with 13 bases separating them. Germline V gene lookup returns CDR1 SGHVS and CDR2 FQNEAQ. The CDR3 sequence is 15 residues long. This chain's CDR3 is CASSLEGAGNQPQHF. Here the CDR3 DNA reads TGTGCCAGCAGCCTCGAGGGTGCAGGCAATCAGCCCCAGCATTTT. Using reference TRBV7-8 and TRBJ1-5 for the parts outside the CDR3, the full variable domain is GAGVSQSPRYKVAKRGQDVALRCDPISGHVSLFWYQQALGQGPEFLTYFQNEAQLDKSGLPSDRFFAERPEGSVSTLKIQRTQQEDSAVYLCASSLEGAGNQPQHFGDGTRLSIL.

The chain employs TRBV4-3 and TRBJ2-7; TRBD1 matches 8 bases. The CDR3 is made up of 16 amino acids. The junction had 7 bases not matched to a gene; V was cut back by 0 bases and J by 3 bases. Germline V lookup: CDR1 LGHNA, CDR2 YSLEER. The CDR3 DNA reads as TGCGCCAGCAGCCAAGATGGGGGGACAGGACTCTACGAGCAGTACTTC. Encoded protein: CASSQDGGTGLYEQYF.